The clone carrying this T cell receptor beta chain was detected only a few times. Its target is not known. The sample originates from a study of CD8 T cells in ankylosing spondylitis. Germline V gene sequence: CDR1 SGHAT, CDR2 FQNNGV. The CDR3 consists of 16 residues. The trim removed 5 bases at V and 6 bases at J, leaving 15 bases unmatched. Findings and caveats of the study: What appeared characteristic of ankylosing spondylitis blood was a TCR beta motif of fewer than ten highly homologous variants.

As the method for making TCR beta libraries, quantitative 5'-RACE with molecular barcodes was used. From the 5' RACE reads, TCRdb called clonotypes with MiXCR, one entry per CDR3 protein. The table lists about 540,000 distinct CDR3 sequences, about 13% of them singletons, with approximately 6.2% in the top ten. This TCR came from a male donor with ankylosing spondylitis. Specimen: blood, either unsorted or a sorted T cell fraction (not recorded which). The V gene is TRBV11-2, the J gene TRBJ2-7, with TRBD2 matching over 8 bases. CDR3 residues: CASSRNSGKQFVEQYF. Here the CDR3 DNA reads TGTGCCAGCAGCCGCAATAGCGGGAAGCAATTTGTCGAGCAGTACTTC.